This TCR beta chain was observed in a study of T cell responses to AZD1222 COVID-19 vaccine. Study-level results: Baseline antibody screening turned up just a handful of seropositive AZD1222 recipients. An increase in Spike-specific TCR breadth and depth was observed after two AZD1222 doses. The sample set comprised mostly white British donors with more females, and clonal diversity was possibly underestimated. No repertoire was sampled before or during the peak T cell response, only after it.

V was shortened by 3 bases and J by 5 bases, with 7 bases between the two germline ends. The CDR3 runs 12 residues. Germline V gene sequence: CDR1 MDHEN, CDR2 SYDVKM. Only in-frame clones appear in the TCRdb table, and some are missing; sequencing was by immunoSEQ multiplex PCR. The profile shows 110,000 to 150,000 clones, 70% to 90% of them singletons. Worth noting for this clone: Its antigen remains unidentified. The sample holds other DNA sequences that translate to the same CDR3.

This specimen consisted of peripheral blood, obtained 28 days after the second AZD1222 dose. The J gene is TRBJ1-1, the V gene TRBV28, with D possibly being TRBD1 (5 bases). The clonotype was recovered from an adult who received the AZD1222 COVID-19 vaccine. CDR3 sequence (DNA): TGTGCCAGCAGTTTGGGGCGGACTGAAGCTTTCTTT. This gives the protein CASSLGRTEAFF.